A selection of T cell receptor beta chains follows, all from one sample in a study of T cell responses to AZD1222 COVID-19 vaccine. Measured with immunoSEQ multiplex PCR; TCRdb has only the in-frame clones, and not every one. The sample lists more than 85,000 clones; 80% to 90% were seen once. The sample in question was peripheral blood, obtained 28 days after the second AZD1222 dose. The receptors were gathered from an adult who received the AZD1222 COVID-19 vaccine. Both conserved end residues are part of each CDR3. Fields, in order: V gene, clone size, CDR3 length, D gene, J gene, CDR3 protein, CDR3 DNA. A D gene is named only where the DNA matches it firmly. Size is stated for part of the rows, as once, few or many counts, or as a class when the clone is expanded.

V: TRBV7-2
size: NA
length: 14
D: NA
J: TRBJ1-6
CDR3: CASSPPESRSPLHF
DNA: TGTGCCAGCAGCCCTCCGGAGTCGCGATCACCCCTCCACTTT

V: TRBV4-3
size: once
length: 13
D: NA
J: TRBJ2-5
CDR3: CASSQGRGETQYF
DNA: TGCGCCAGCAGCCAAGGGCGTGGAGAGACCCAGTACTTC

V: TRBV5-3
size: NA
length: 17
D: NA
J: TRBJ2-6
CDR3: CARGRGRVYSGANVLTF
DNA: TGTGCCAGGGGGCGAGGCAGGGTCTACTCTGGGGCCAACGTCCTGACTTTC

V: TRBV7-9
size: few
length: 12
D: NA
J: TRBJ1-2
CDR3: CASSPLSASPTF
DNA: TGTGCCAGCAGCCCCCTATCAGCCTCCCCGACCTTC

V: TRBV6-4
size: NA
length: 15
D: TRBD2
J: TRBJ2-3
CDR3: CASSVGTSDADTQYF
DNA: TGTGCCAGCAGTGTCGGGACTAGCGACGCAGATACGCAGTATTTT

V: TRBV7-2
size: few
length: 13
D: NA
J: TRBJ1-1
CDR3: CASSRRREVGAFF
DNA: TGTGCCAGCAGCCGACGCAGGGAGGTGGGAGCTTTCTTT

V: TRBV10-3
size: few
length: 15
D: TRBD1
J: TRBJ2-2
CDR3: CAISPDRVLVGELFF
DNA: TGTGCCATCAGCCCAGACAGGGTCTTGGTCGGGGAGCTGTTTTTT

V: TRBV4-1
size: once
length: 18
D: NA
J: TRBJ2-7
CDR3: CASSQQEFRGSPLYEQYF
DNA: TGCGCCAGCAGCCAGCAAGAATTCAGGGGTTCACCTCTATACGAGCAGTACTTC

V: TRBV4-1
size: NA
length: 18
D: NA
J: TRBJ2-7
CDR3: CASSQVLSLGDTNYEQYF
DNA: TGCGCCAGCAGCCAAGTTTTATCCCTCGGAGACACAAACTACGAGCAGTACTTC

V: TRBV7-8
size: NA
length: 16
D: NA
J: TRBJ1-3
CDR3: CASSPRIGTTGNTIYF
DNA: TGTGCCAGCAGCCCACGCATCGGGACCACTGGAAACACCATATATTTT

V: TRBV24-1
size: once
length: 14
D: NA
J: TRBJ1-5
CDR3: CATSDFRGNQPQHF
DNA: TGTGCCACCAGTGATTTCAGGGGCAATCAGCCCCAGCATTTT

V: TRBV5-1
size: NA
length: 16
D: TRBD1
J: TRBJ2-2
CDR3: CASSYPRTGVAGELFF
DNA: TGCGCCAGCAGCTATCCCCGGACAGGGGTTGCCGGGGAGCTGTTTTTT

V: TRBV5-1
size: NA
length: 14
D: NA
J: TRBJ1-5
CDR3: CASSLTGSNQPQHF
DNA: TGCGCCAGCAGCTTGACAGGCAGCAATCAGCCCCAGCATTTT

V: TRBV7-9
size: NA
length: 13
D: NA
J: TRBJ2-7
CDR3: CASNPGQGYEQYF
DNA: TGTGCCAGCAACCCTGGGCAGGGCTACGAGCAGTACTTC

V: TRBV4-2
size: NA
length: 15
D: TRBD2
J: TRBJ2-7
CDR3: CASSQYKAGNYEQYF
DNA: TGTGCCAGCAGCCAGTACAAAGCGGGAAACTACGAGCAGTACTTC

V: TRBV19
size: NA
length: 15
D: NA
J: TRBJ1-2
CDR3: CASSIWDPKDYGYTF
DNA: TGTGCCAGTAGTATATGGGACCCTAAGGACTATGGCTACACCTTC

V: TRBV5-1
size: NA
length: 20
D: TRBD2
J: TRBJ2-3
CDR3: CASSFAWTSGGLSSTDTQYF
DNA: TGCGCCAGCAGCTTTGCGTGGACTAGCGGGGGGTTATCTAGCACAGATACGCAGTATTTT

V: TRBV30
size: NA
length: 14
D: NA
J: TRBJ1-1
CDR3: CAWTAQWGVTEAFF
DNA: TGTGCCTGGACCGCCCAGTGGGGGGTCACTGAAGCTTTCTTT

V: TRBV7-3
size: NA
length: 14
D: NA
J: TRBJ2-7
CDR3: CASSPQQGIVEQYF
DNA: TGTGCCAGCAGCCCCCAGCAGGGGATAGTTGAGCAGTACTTC

V: TRBV20-1
size: NA
length: 15
D: TRBD1
J: TRBJ1-2
CDR3: CSASRSTGGGYGYTF
DNA: TGCAGTGCTAGTCGATCCACAGGGGGTGGCTATGGCTACACCTTC

V: TRBV3-1/TRBV3-2
size: few
length: 12
D: NA
J: TRBJ1-1
CDR3: CASSQGTRGAFF
DNA: TGTGCCAGCAGCCAAGGAACAAGGGGAGCTTTCTTT

V: TRBV10-3
size: NA
length: 14
D: TRBD2
J: TRBJ2-3
CDR3: CATRTSGNTDTQYF
DNA: TGTGCCACCAGGACTAGCGGTAACACAGATACGCAGTATTTT

V: TRBV19
size: many
length: 15
D: TRBD2
J: TRBJ2-5
CDR3: CASSSTSGGFETQYF
DNA: TGTGCCAGTAGTAGTACTAGCGGGGGGTTTGAGACCCAGTACTTC

V: TRBV2
size: NA
length: 14
D: NA
J: TRBJ2-6
CDR3: CASSEALGANVLTF
DNA: TGTGCCAGCAGTGAAGCGCTTGGGGCCAACGTCCTGACTTTC

V: TRBV21-1
size: once
length: 14
D: NA
J: TRBJ1-2
CDR3: CASSTSRGGGGYTF
DNA: TGTGCCAGCAGCACCTCCCGGGGGGGAGGGGGCTACACCTTC

V: TRBV14
size: NA
length: 15
D: NA
J: TRBJ2-7
CDR3: CASSQGAGFFYEQYF
DNA: TGTGCCAGCAGCCAAGGGGCAGGGTTTTTCTACGAGCAGTACTTC

V: TRBV19
size: NA
length: 12
D: NA
J: TRBJ1-1
CDR3: CASSIKFNEAFF
DNA: TGTGCCAGTAGTATCAAATTTAATGAAGCTTTCTTT

V: TRBV7-9
size: NA
length: 11
D: NA
J: TRBJ1-2
CDR3: CASSELSGYTF
DNA: TGTGCCAGCAGCGAATTGAGTGGCTACACCTTC

V: TRBV28
size: NA
length: 14
D: TRBD2
J: TRBJ2-1
CDR3: CASSLGGLAREQFF
DNA: TGTGCCAGCAGTTTAGGTGGACTAGCACGTGAGCAGTTCTTC

V: TRBV14
size: NA
length: 16
D: TRBD1
J: TRBJ1-2
CDR3: CASSQRDRGSGYGYTF
DNA: TGTGCCAGCAGTCAAAGGGACAGGGGATCGGGGTATGGCTACACCTTC

V: TRBV11-1
size: NA
length: 15
D: NA
J: TRBJ2-2
CDR3: CASSLSGANTGELFF
DNA: TGTGCCAGCAGCTTATCCGGGGCAAACACCGGGGAGCTGTTTTTT

V: TRBV2
size: NA
length: 14
D: NA
J: TRBJ1-1
CDR3: CASRGGRAPPEAFF
DNA: TGTGCCAGCAGGGGAGGCCGGGCCCCCCCTGAAGCTTTCTTT

V: TRBV4-3
size: few
length: 15
D: NA
J: TRBJ2-5
CDR3: CASSQDRGTQETQYF
DNA: TGCGCCAGCAGCCAAGATAGAGGGACACAAGAGACCCAGTACTTC

V: TRBV4-3
size: NA
length: 18
D: TRBD2
J: TRBJ2-6
CDR3: CASSQASGGISGANVLTF
DNA: TGCGCCAGCAGCCAGGCTAGCGGGGGGATCTCTGGGGCCAACGTCCTGACTTTC

V: TRBV6-6
size: NA
length: 14
D: TRBD2
J: TRBJ2-1
CDR3: CASSYGGGANEQFF
DNA: TGTGCCAGCAGTTACGGCGGGGGGGCAAATGAGCAGTTCTTC

V: TRBV29-1
size: NA
length: 13
D: TRBD2
J: TRBJ2-5
CDR3: CSGGGRVRETQYF
DNA: TGCAGCGGGGGCGGGAGGGTTAGAGAGACCCAGTACTTC

V: TRBV24-1
size: NA
length: 19
D: TRBD2
J: TRBJ2-5
CDR3: CATSDSGGRLARPQETQYF
DNA: TGTGCCACCAGTGATTCTGGCGGGAGATTGGCCAGGCCCCAAGAGACCCAGTACTTC

V: TRBV18
size: NA
length: 16
D: NA
J: TRBJ1-2
CDR3: CASSPAGLNLGYGYTF
DNA: TGTGCCAGCTCACCCGCGGGACTAAACCTCGGCTATGGCTACACCTTC

V: TRBV5-6
size: NA
length: 18
D: NA
J: TRBJ1-6
CDR3: CASSLAKGRRNNNSPLHF
DNA: TGTGCCAGCAGCTTGGCGAAAGGTCGTAGGAACAATAATTCACCCCTCCACTTT

V: TRBV12-3/TRBV12-4
size: NA
length: 13
D: TRBD1
J: TRBJ2-7
CDR3: CASSLGTGLEQYF
DNA: TGTGCCAGCAGTCTTGGGACAGGACTCGAGCAGTACTTC

V: TRBV19
size: NA
length: 14
D: NA
J: TRBJ1-3
CDR3: CATSIQGGGNTIYF
DNA: TGTGCCACTTCAATACAGGGAGGTGGAAACACCATATATTTT

V: TRBV29-1
size: NA
length: 14
D: NA
J: TRBJ1-4
CDR3: CSVKETGPNEKLFF
DNA: TGCAGCGTTAAGGAGACAGGACCTAATGAAAAACTGTTTTTT